Sequencing of this TCR beta chain was carried out in a study of control samples from healthy donors and cancer patients. Generated by immunoSEQ multiplex PCR, the TCRdb table keeps only in-frame clones and is missing some. The repertoire holds about 250,000 clones, with around 80% as singletons. The CDR3 totals 15 residues. Germline loops: CDR1 LGHDT, CDR2 YNNKEL (reference sequence). V shed 1 base and J 5 bases; nucleotides not matched to a gene: 4. This receptor was taken from a woman aged 55-70 years with lung cancer. Sample: PBMCs. This chain links TRBV3-1 (or the pseudogene TRBV3-2) with TRBJ1-1; TRBD1 agrees at 10 bases. The CDR3 here is CASSQGQGAWTEAFF. CDR3 DNA: TGTGCCAGCAGCCAAGGACAGGGGGCGTGGACTGAAGCTTTCTTT.